This is a list of T cell receptor beta chains from one sample in a study of T cell responses to AZD1222 COVID-19 vaccine. Produced via immunoSEQ multiplex PCR; TCRdb's table is partial and in-frame only. The sample lists 100,000 to 150,000 clones, 70% to 90% occurring once. This material consisted of peripheral blood, taken on day 0 of AZD1222 vaccination. These receptors originate from an adult in good health. The CDR3 runs from the conserved cysteine through the conserved F or W. A D gene is named only where the DNA matches it firmly. Where a row states a size, it is once, few, many or the class of an expanded clone; other rows omit it.

>TRBJ1-2|NA|NA|TRBV7-2
CASNIGQSSGYTF
TGTGCCAGCAACATAGGGCAGTCGAGTGGCTACACCTTC
>TRBJ1-6|NA|NA|TRBV28
CASTPPRGPLHF
TGTGCCAGCACTCCCCCACGGGGTCCCCTCCACTTT
>TRBJ1-5|NA|NA|TRBV5-1
CASSLPVAEDNQPQHF
TGCGCCAGCAGCTTGCCCGTTGCTGAGGACAATCAGCCCCAGCATTTT
>TRBJ2-7|NA|TRBD1|TRBV18
CASSPSGTGSYEQYF
TGTGCCAGCTCACCCTCCGGGACAGGGTCCTACGAGCAGTACTTC
>TRBJ2-5|once|NA|TRBV19
CASSIQGGETQYF
TGTGCCAGTAGTATTCAGGGGGGCGAGACCCAGTACTTC
>TRBJ1-5|NA|NA|TRBV6-6
CASSYEGSNNQPQHF
TGTGCCAGCAGTTACGAAGGCAGTAACAATCAGCCCCAGCATTTT
>TRBJ1-1|NA|NA|TRBV5-1
CASSSGALNTEAFF
TGCGCCAGCAGCTCGGGGGCGTTAAACACTGAAGCTTTCTTT
>TRBJ2-5|few|TRBD1|TRBV5-1
CASSKGANQETQYF
TGCGCCAGCAGCAAGGGGGCCAACCAAGAGACCCAGTACTTC
>TRBJ1-2|few|NA|TRBV7-8
CASSIRLVGARRNGYTF
TGTGCCAGCAGCATTAGGCTTGTGGGGGCGCGTCGGAATGGCTACACCTTC
>TRBJ2-7|NA|NA|TRBV9
CASSVLTSTDEQYF
TGTGCCAGCAGCGTTTTGACCAGTACCGACGAGCAGTACTTC
>TRBJ1-1|NA|NA|TRBV24-1
CATSVSKDTEAFF
TGTGCCACCAGTGTAAGTAAAGACACTGAAGCTTTCTTT
>TRBJ2-5|NA|TRBD2|TRBV7-7
CASSLLAGGPQETQYF
TGTGCCAGCAGCTTACTAGCGGGGGGGCCCCAAGAGACCCAGTACTTC
>TRBJ2-2|NA|NA|TRBV18
CAGSPRDPARDLELFF
TGTGCCGGCTCACCAAGGGACCCGGCTCGGGATCTCGAGCTGTTTTTT
>TRBJ1-2|NA|NA|TRBV18
CASSRADGDGYTF
TGTGCCAGCTCACGGGCAGACGGGGACGGCTACACCTTC
>TRBJ2-3|few|NA|TRBV18
CASSPHRTDTQYF
TGTGCCAGCTCTCCCCATCGCACAGATACGCAGTATTTT
>TRBJ1-3|NA|NA|TRBV3-1/TRBV3-2
CASSQGVEGTIYF
TGTGCCAGCAGCCAAGGGGTGGAGGGCACCATATATTTT
>TRBJ2-3|NA|NA|TRBV11-3
CASSSRANRVGDTQYF
TGTGCCAGCAGCTCAAGAGCCAACAGGGTTGGAGATACGCAGTATTTT
>TRBJ2-2|few|TRBD1|TRBV11-3
CASSGQGARTGELFF
TGTGCCAGCAGCGGACAGGGGGCGCGTACCGGGGAGCTGTTTTTT
>TRBJ2-7|once|NA|TRBV11-3
CASSLVRDTVPYEQYF
TGTGCCAGCAGCTTGGTCCGGGACACGGTCCCTTACGAGCAGTACTTC
>TRBJ1-4|NA|TRBD1|TRBV29-1
CSVGDSNEKLFF
TGCAGCGTGGGGGACAGTAATGAAAAACTGTTTTTT
>TRBJ1-5|NA|NA|TRBV30
CAWSVRVNQPQHF
TGTGCCTGGAGTGTAAGGGTGAATCAGCCCCAGCATTTT
>TRBJ2-5|NA|TRBD1|TRBV5-4
CASSFGQGYQETQYF
TGTGCCAGCAGCTTCGGACAGGGCTACCAAGAGACCCAGTACTTC
>TRBJ2-5|NA|NA|TRBV19
CASSILGHDVAQYF
TGTGCCAGTAGTATACTCGGACACGACGTGGCCCAGTACTTC
>TRBJ2-3|NA|NA|TRBV28
CASSLGGASTDTQYF
TGTGCCAGCAGTTTAGGTGGGGCAAGCACAGATACGCAGTATTTT
>TRBJ1-1|NA|NA|TRBV28
CASSGAGWALNTEAFF
TGTGCCAGCAGTGGCGCCGGGTGGGCGTTGAACACTGAAGCTTTCTTT
>TRBJ1-5|NA|NA|TRBV2
CASSDRQVKGPQHF
TGTGCCAGCAGTGATCGTCAGGTCAAGGGGCCCCAGCATTTT
>TRBJ2-4|NA|TRBD1|TRBV9
CASSRDRETKNIQYF
TGTGCCAGCAGCAGGGACAGGGAAACCAAAAACATTCAGTACTTC
>TRBJ1-3|NA|NA|TRBV3-1/TRBV3-2
CASSARTAGNTIYF
TGTGCCAGCAGCGCGAGGACAGCTGGAAACACCATATATTTT
>TRBJ1-4|NA|NA|TRBV4-1
CASSRTAETTNEKLFF
TGCGCCAGCAGCCGGACAGCCGAAACAACTAATGAAAAACTGTTTTTT
>TRBJ2-1|NA|TRBD1|TRBV25-1
CASSEGTATYNEQFF
TGTGCCAGCAGTGAAGGGACAGCTACCTACAATGAGCAGTTCTTC
>TRBJ2-7|NA|TRBD1|TRBV5-1
CASSPGGDTFYEQYF
TGCGCCAGCAGCCCAGGGGGCGATACTTTTTACGAGCAGTACTTC
>TRBJ2-7|NA|NA|TRBV3-1/TRBV3-2
CASSQEREQYF
TGTGCCAGCAGCCAAGAGCGGGAGCAGTACTTC
>TRBJ2-1|NA|NA|TRBV27
CASRGLGAGDNEQFF
TGTGCCAGCCGAGGACTAGGGGCAGGGGACAATGAGCAGTTCTTC
>TRBJ2-5|NA|NA|TRBV5-5
CASRFRGGETQYF
TGTGCCAGCAGATTCAGGGGTGGGGAGACCCAGTACTTC
>TRBJ2-1|once|TRBD1|TRBV28
CASSPTGGRDEQFF
TGTGCCAGCAGCCCTACAGGGGGCAGGGATGAGCAGTTCTTC
>TRBJ1-1|NA|TRBD1|TRBV7-9
CASSFGQASTEAFF
TGTGCCAGCAGCTTTGGACAGGCCAGCACTGAAGCTTTCTTT
>TRBJ2-4|NA|TRBD2|TRBV19
CASSLSGDGKNIQYF
TGTGCCAGTAGCTTGAGCGGGGATGGCAAAAACATTCAGTACTTC
>TRBJ2-7|few|NA|TRBV6-2/TRBV6-3
CASSYSSYEQYF
TGTGCCAGCAGTTACTCGTCCTACGAGCAGTACTTC
>TRBJ2-7|NA|TRBD2|TRBV6-5
CASTGTSGTYEQYF
TGTGCCAGCACGGGGACTAGCGGGACCTACGAGCAGTACTTC
>TRBJ1-1|NA|NA|TRBV12-3/TRBV12-4
CASLEHPNTEAFF
TGTGCCAGCCTGGAACACCCGAACACTGAAGCTTTCTTT